This section outlines one T cell receptor beta chain sequence together with its context. What it binds is unknown. V dropped 7 bases and J dropped 4 bases, with 6 bases sitting between them. Germline CDR1 and CDR2: SGHKS and YYEKEE (reference sequence). The CDR3 spans 11 residues. The data originate from a study of T cell responses to AZD1222 COVID-19 vaccine. Study-level results: Donors were largely white British and mainly female; clonal diversity was possibly underestimated.

Generated by immunoSEQ multiplex PCR, the TCRdb table keeps only in-frame clones and is missing some. The table shows 110,000 to 150,000 clones, with roughly nine tenths occurring only once. The TCR originated in an adult in good health. The chain links TRBV5-5 to TRBJ1-3; D is unresolved. Sample: peripheral blood, taken on day 0 of AZD1222 vaccination. The CDR3 loop reads CASREGNTIYF. The CDR3 DNA reads as TGTGCCAGCCGGGAGGGAAACACCATATATTTT.